This TCR beta chain comes out of a study of Ad26.COV2.S vaccination and SARS-CoV-2 variants. Across the study: The donor was enrolled in the Ad26.COV2.S arm of the COV1001 trial. Ad26.COV2.S, an intramuscular injection, was given once or twice 56 days apart.

Treatment denoted: roughly 18 received Ad26.COV2.S at low or high dose, single or two shots; roughly five received placebo; per-sample allocation not given. The study sampled participants on day 63 after the first vaccine or placebo injection. In Boston, an adult donor aged 18-55 years took part. Produced via immunoSEQ multiplex PCR; TCRdb's table is partial and in-frame only. The sample contains hundreds of thousands of clones, roughly nine tenths of which appear only once. The V end was cut by 6 bases, the J end by 4 bases, with 12 bases between. The CDR3 is 13 amino acids. The germline CDR1 and CDR2 sequences are MNHEY and SVGAGI.

The rearrangement uses TRBV6-5 and TRBJ1-1, with a tentative D call TRBD1 (5 bases). This TCR came from a person between 18 and 60 years old who received the Ad26.COV2.S COVID-19 vaccine or a placebo. Sequences were derived from peripheral blood, sampled in a trial of Ad26.COV2.S vaccine versus placebo. Here the CDR3 DNA reads TGTGCCAGCAGCAGGGAGAGTGCCACTGAAGCTTTCTTT. It encodes CASSRESATEAFF.